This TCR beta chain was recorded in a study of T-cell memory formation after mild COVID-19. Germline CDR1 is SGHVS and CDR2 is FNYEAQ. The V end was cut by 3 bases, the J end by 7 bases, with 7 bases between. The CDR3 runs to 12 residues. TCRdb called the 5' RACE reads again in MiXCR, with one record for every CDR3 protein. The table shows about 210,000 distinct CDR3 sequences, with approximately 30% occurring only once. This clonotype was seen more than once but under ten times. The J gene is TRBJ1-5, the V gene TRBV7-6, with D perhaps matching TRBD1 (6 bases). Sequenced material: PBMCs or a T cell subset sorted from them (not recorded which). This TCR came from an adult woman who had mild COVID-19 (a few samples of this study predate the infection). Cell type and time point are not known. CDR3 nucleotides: TGTGCCAGCAGCTTTCAGGGGCAGCCCCAGCATTTT. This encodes CASSFQGQPQHF. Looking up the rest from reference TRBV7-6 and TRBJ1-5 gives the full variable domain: GAGVSQSPRYKVTKRGQDVALRCDPISGHVSLYWYRQALGQGPEFLTYFNYEAQQDKSGLPNDRFSAERPEGSISTLTIQRTEQRDSAMYRCASSFQGQPQHFGDGTRLSIL.